A selection of T cell receptor beta chains follows, all from one sample in a study of identical twins. TCRdb reprocessed the 5' RACE reads via MiXCR and lists one record per CDR3 protein. The data contain roughly 720,000 distinct CDR3 sequences, approximately 18% of them seen just once; the ten biggest clones take up 10% to 15%. This sample also belongs to another study, concerning T cells expressing NK-cell markers.

The sample consisted of PBMCs. These TCRs come from a young woman in good health. Each CDR3 is given with its conserved first and last residue.

V: TRBV6-2/TRBV6-3
J: TRBJ1-2
length: 13
CDR3: CASSYQLNSRYTF

V: TRBV20-1
J: TRBJ2-7
length: 13
CDR3: CSASRGSSYEQYF

V: TRBV5-1
J: TRBJ2-1
length: 13
CDR3: CASSPEFNNEQFF

V: TRBV27
J: TRBJ2-1
length: 14
CDR3: CASSLTLAGGPQFF

V: TRBV20-1
J: TRBJ2-3
length: 11
CDR3: CSAWDTDTQYF

V: TRBV29-1
J: TRBJ2-2
length: 12
CDR3: CSVAWVTGELFF

V: TRBV10-3
J: TRBJ2-2
length: 12
CDR3: CATDSGTGELFF

V: TRBV6-2/TRBV6-3
J: TRBJ1-5
length: 20
CDR3: CASSSELGTGEMWGNQPQHF

V: TRBV12-3/TRBV12-4
J: TRBJ2-7
length: 14
CDR3: CASSASGVSYEQYF

V: TRBV7-2
J: TRBJ2-1
length: 14
CDR3: CASSSGGGHPEQFF

V: TRBV20-1
J: TRBJ1-2
length: 13
CDR3: CSARDSVGDGYTF

V: TRBV12-3/TRBV12-4
J: TRBJ2-7
length: 16
CDR3: CASSFGTGGFRYEQYF

V: TRBV20-1
J: TRBJ2-7
length: 11
CDR3: CSASIVYEQYF

V: TRBV12-3/TRBV12-4
J: TRBJ2-7
length: 13
CDR3: CASSSGIAGARYF

V: TRBV6-5
J: TRBJ2-1
length: 12
CDR3: CATRDLAHEQFF

V: TRBV12-3/TRBV12-4
J: TRBJ2-7
length: 15
CDR3: CASGAQELATYEQYF

V: TRBV20-1
J: TRBJ2-7
length: 14
CDR3: CSAPGTSGSYEQYF

V: TRBV12-3/TRBV12-4
J: TRBJ2-2
length: 15
CDR3: CASSPAQLATGELFF

V: TRBV20-1
J: TRBJ2-7
length: 15
CDR3: CSAISVGRGTYEQYF

V: TRBV6-1
J: TRBJ2-7
length: 14
CDR3: CASSEGEGSDEQYF

V: TRBV12-3/TRBV12-4
J: TRBJ1-1
length: 13
CDR3: CASTRTGTSEAFF

V: TRBV12-3/TRBV12-4
J: TRBJ2-7
length: 16
CDR3: CASSLAMRGFSYEQYF

V: TRBV20-1
J: TRBJ2-3
length: 14
CDR3: CSAPSGSGSDTQYF

V: TRBV18
J: TRBJ1-1
length: 16
CDR3: CASSPKNSPLNTEAFF

V: TRBV10-3
J: TRBJ1-5
length: 17
CDR3: CAISESIVQGEDQPQHF

V: TRBV4-3
J: TRBJ2-7
length: 16
CDR3: CASSQGLAGGTYEQYF

V: TRBV7-3
J: TRBJ1-2
length: 14
CDR3: CASGDSDRDFGYTF

V: TRBV6-4
J: TRBJ1-1
length: 13
CDR3: CASSTGWNTEAFF